The sequence of this TCR beta chain was determined in a study of T cells in women clearing cervical HPV infection. Data came from immunoSEQ multiplex PCR; TCRdb stores just in-frame clones and leaves some out. The table for this sample gives some 39,000 clones. There are 15 residues in the CDR3. V lost 1 base to trimming and J lost 2 bases; unmatched junction nucleotides: 2. Germline loops: CDR1 LNHDA, CDR2 SQIVND (reference sequence). Of note for this clone: The read ends 3 residues shy of where the CDR3 ends; the end is completed using the germline J gene.

The V call is TRBV19, the J call TRBJ2-7; 10 nucleotides line up with TRBD1. Sequenced: blood buffy coat. The clonotype originates from a woman aged 18 to 75 with a cervical HPV16 infection that either progressed to CIN3+ or cleared (not recorded which). CDR3 bases read: TGTGCCAGTAGTATAGGGACAGGGGGTCCCTACGAG. It yields the protein CASSIGTGGPYE. In full, the CDR3 is CASSIGTGGPYEQYF.